This T cell receptor (beta chain) was sequenced for a study of human T cells and chemical hapten exposure. Study as a whole: The study lasted roughly 26 weeks, and patients were dosed weekly with diphenylcyclopropenone on the scalp throughout.

This clonotype appeared many times. In the original workflow: The number of TCRs in each sample had a median of approximately 93,000 and spanned roughly 23,224 to 750,000. TCRdb passed the RACE reads through MiXCR, listing each CDR3 protein once. The V and J calls follow TCRdb's processing rather than the paper's. The data contain fewer than 100,000 distinct CDR3 sequences, roughly 10% of them singletons. With 0 bases removed from V and 3 bases from J, the gap between germline ends came to 9 bases. The CDR3 is made up of 15 amino acids. Germline V CDR1 and CDR2: MNHEY, SVGEGT. The time point is: patch test 3, about 24 weeks after DPC sensitization. The sample's treatment: therapeutic diphenylcyclopropenone sensitization with weekly scalp DPC.

The rearrangement uses TRBV6-2 or TRBV6-3 and TRBJ1-5; D is unclear. The TCR originated in a woman aged 25 to 39 with alopecia areata. Some clones in this sample may be carry-over from other donors' samples. The sample in question was whole blood, obtained in connection with sensitization to the hapten diphenylcyclopropenone (DPC). The CDR3 reads CASSYSEAFNQPQHF. The CDR3 DNA reads TGTGCCAGCAGTTACTCGGAAGCCTTCAATCAGCCCCAGCATTTT.